A selection of T cell receptor beta chains follows, all from one sample in a study of T cell clonotyping in hematopoietic cell transplantation. Clones were read by immunoSEQ multiplex PCR, and TCRdb kept only the in-frame ones, dropping some. The sample holds 35,000 to 45,000 clones; 90% to 95% are singletons and the top ten take about 1.5%. The sample here was peripheral blood mononuclear cells, taken before stem cell transplant. All receptors come from a man aged 35 to 55 with chronic myeloid leukemia. Some clones in this sample may be carry-over from other donors' samples. CDR3s include the opening cysteine and the closing phenylalanine or tryptophan. D genes are given only for firm matches. Not every row has a clone size; where given, it reads once, few, many or a size class.

abundance,j_gene,d_gene,v_gene,len,CDR3nt,CDR3aa
once,TRBJ2-1,.,TRBV11-3,17,TGTGCCAGCAGCTTAGTCCCGACAGAACTCTCCTACAATGAGCAGTTCTTC,CASSLVPTELSYNEQFF
.,TRBJ1-1,.,TRBV7-2,13,TGTGCCAGCAGCACAGGGAGCGACACTGAAGCTTTCTTT,CASSTGSDTEAFF
once,TRBJ2-5,TRBD2,TRBV30,14,TGTGCCTGGAGTGTCGGGGGGACCCAAGAGACCCAGTACTTC,CAWSVGGTQETQYF
once,TRBJ2-5,TRBD1,TRBV5-4,17,TGTGCCAGCAGCTTCAGGACAGGGGCCTCGGTGCAAGAGACCCAGTACTTC,CASSFRTGASVQETQYF
.,TRBJ2-1,TRBD2,TRBV9,15,TGTGCCAGCAGCTCGGGACTAGCGGGGTACAATGAGCAGTTCTTC,CASSSGLAGYNEQFF
.,TRBJ2-5,TRBD1,TRBV7-9,15,TGTGCCAGCAGCTTATACCGGGACAGCCAGGATACCCAGTACTTC,CASSLYRDSQDTQYF
.,TRBJ1-3,.,TRBV5-1,15,TGCGCCAGCAGCTTGGCCTGGGACGGCGGAAACACCATATATTTT,CASSLAWDGGNTIYF
.,TRBJ1-2,.,TRBV30,15,TGTGCCTCCGGGGGCCAGCTCCAGACTAACTATGGCTACACCTTC,CASGGQLQTNYGYTF
.,TRBJ1-1,TRBD1,TRBV5-4,14,TGTGCCAGCGGGACCCCAGGGGGGTACACTGAAGCTTTCTTT,CASGTPGGYTEAFF
.,TRBJ1-6,TRBD1,TRBV6-1,15,TGTGCCAGCAGTGAGACAGGGAGGACAAATTCACCCCTCCACTTT,CASSETGRTNSPLHF
once,TRBJ2-1,TRBD2,TRBV2,15,TGTGCCAGCAGTGAGTGCGGGGGGGCCGTCAATGAGCAGTTCTTC,CASSECGGAVNEQFF
.,TRBJ1-2,.,TRBV28,12,TGTGCCAGCAGTCGACAGAACTATGGCTACACCTTC,CASSRQNYGYTF
.,TRBJ1-3,.,TRBV9,13,TGTGCCAGCAGCGGCGGACAGGGAAACACCATATATTTT,CASSGGQGNTIYF
.,TRBJ2-4,TRBD2,TRBV11-2,14,TGTGCCAGCAGCTCTGCGGGGGGGCCAGACATTCAGTACTTC,CASSSAGGPDIQYF
once,TRBJ1-2,TRBD1,TRBV10-3,14,TGTGCCATCAGTGACGGGACAGGGGTAGGAGGCTACACCTTC,CAISDGTGVGGYTF
.,TRBJ2-2,TRBD2,TRBV9,17,TGTGCCAGCAGCGGAGTCTTGGGAGGGTATGACGCCGGGGAGCTGTTTTTT,CASSGVLGGYDAGELFF
.,TRBJ2-7,.,TRBV30,18,TGTGCCTGGACCCTGGGAAATAAAGGGGGAAGGGTGCTTTACGAGCAGTACTTC,CAWTLGNKGGRVLYEQYF
.,TRBJ2-5,.,TRBV19,14,TGTGCCAGTAGTCCCCGGGGGATTGTAGAGACCCAGTACTTC,CASSPRGIVETQYF
.,TRBJ1-1,TRBD1,TRBV5-4,17,TGTGCCAGCAGCCCTAGGGGTGGCAGGGGGGCAGACACTGAAGCTTTCTTT,CASSPRGGRGADTEAFF
.,TRBJ2-5,TRBD1,TRBV5-1,14,TGCGCCAGCAGCGCAGGGGGCATCTCAGAGACCCAGTACTTC,CASSAGGISETQYF
.,TRBJ2-3,.,TRBV5-1,14,TGCGCCAGCAGTTTTCCCCTAGAGGCAGATACGCAGTATTTT,CASSFPLEADTQYF
.,TRBJ2-3,.,TRBV28,12,TGTGCCAGCAGTACCCGGGTCTTACCCGATTATTTT,CASSTRVLPDYF
few,TRBJ2-2,.,TRBV5-1,17,TGCGCCAGCAGCTCCGGACGAGGGAATCGTGGCACCGGGGAGCTGTTTTTT,CASSSGRGNRGTGELFF
.,TRBJ1-1,.,TRBV29-1,13,TGCAGCGCCCAACAGTTCTCGAACACTGAAGCTTTCTTT,CSAQQFSNTEAFF
.,TRBJ1-2,.,TRBV6-6,14,TGTGCCAGCAGGAATACCGGACCTAACTATGGCTACACCTTC,CASRNTGPNYGYTF
.,TRBJ1-1,TRBD1,TRBV28,15,TGTGCCAGCAGTTCCGGACAGGAGACTAACACTGAAGCTTTCTTT,CASSSGQETNTEAFF
.,TRBJ2-5,.,TRBV30,12,TGTGCCTGGAGTACCTCGGGAGAGACCCAGTACTTC,CAWSTSGETQYF
.,TRBJ1-1,.,TRBV29-1,13,TGCAGCGTTGAGTGGGGGAGGGATACTGAAGCTTTCTTT,CSVEWGRDTEAFF
.,TRBJ2-1,.,TRBV6-1,14,TGTGCCAGCAGTGCGCAGCCCCGAGTGGATGAGCAGTTCTTC,CASSAQPRVDEQFF
.,TRBJ2-7,TRBD2,TRBV7-2,15,TGTGCCAGCAGCGCAAGTAGCGGGGGGCTGTACGAGCAGTACTTC,CASSASSGGLYEQYF
.,TRBJ1-1,.,TRBV28,15,TGTGCCAGCAGTCTACAGGGAGCCATGAACACTGAAGCTTTCTTT,CASSLQGAMNTEAFF
.,TRBJ1-2,.,TRBV2,13,TGTGCCAGCAGTCCACGGGGCGGGGGTGGCTACACCTTC,CASSPRGGGGYTF
.,TRBJ1-1,TRBD1,TRBV5-5,17,TGTGCCAGCAGCCGTACAGGGGGCAGGGGTATGAACACTGAAGCTTTCTTT,CASSRTGGRGMNTEAFF
.,TRBJ1-2,TRBD1,TRBV6-6,15,TGTGCCAGCAGCCTAACCGGGACAGGGGCGGGTGGCTACACCTTC,CASSLTGTGAGGYTF
.,TRBJ1-1,.,TRBV6-1,13,TGTGCCAGCAGTGAAGGGGGGCACACTGAAGCTTTCTTT,CASSEGGHTEAFF
.,TRBJ2-2,.,TRBV27,13,TGTGCCAGCAGTCGCCACAACACCGGGGAGCTGTTTTTT,CASSRHNTGELFF
.,TRBJ1-1,.,TRBV19,17,TGTGCCAGTAGTATAGAAAAGTGGGGGGCCGGGAACACTGAAGCTTTCTTT,CASSIEKWGAGNTEAFF
.,TRBJ1-2,TRBD1,TRBV5-5,15,TGTGCCAGCAGCTTGAGAGGGGGCACTCTATATGGCTACACCTTC,CASSLRGGTLYGYTF
.,TRBJ2-4,.,TRBV4-3,13,TGCGCCAGCAGCCAGGCGGGCCTTAACATTCAGTACTTC,CASSQAGLNIQYF
.,TRBJ1-1,TRBD1,TRBV30,12,TGTGCCAGTCAGGGGGTCGGCACTGAAGCTTTCTTT,CASQGVGTEAFF
.,TRBJ2-2,TRBD1,TRBV4-1,17,TGCGCCAGCAGCCAAGTCCCCGGGACAGCGAACACCGGGGAGCTGTTTTTT,CASSQVPGTANTGELFF
.,TRBJ1-6,.,TRBV7-9,12,TGTGCCAGCAGGGCAGGGTGGTCACCCCTCCACTTT,CASRAGWSPLHF
.,TRBJ2-2,.,TRBV5-1,16,TGCGCCAGCAGCCTCAAAGTGGGGGGCTTGGCCGGGGAGCTGTTTTTT,CASSLKVGGLAGELFF
.,TRBJ1-1,.,TRBV30,11,TGTGCCTGCTACGGGGCTTCTGAAGCTTTCTTT,CACYGASEAFF
.,TRBJ1-4,TRBD1,TRBV5-4,14,TGTGCCAGCAGCCCGGACAGGGGTAATGAAAAACTGTTTTTT,CASSPDRGNEKLFF
.,TRBJ1-5,TRBD1,TRBV19,14,TGTGCCACCAAAGAGGGGGCGGGGGGTCAGCCCCAGCATTTT,CATKEGAGGQPQHF